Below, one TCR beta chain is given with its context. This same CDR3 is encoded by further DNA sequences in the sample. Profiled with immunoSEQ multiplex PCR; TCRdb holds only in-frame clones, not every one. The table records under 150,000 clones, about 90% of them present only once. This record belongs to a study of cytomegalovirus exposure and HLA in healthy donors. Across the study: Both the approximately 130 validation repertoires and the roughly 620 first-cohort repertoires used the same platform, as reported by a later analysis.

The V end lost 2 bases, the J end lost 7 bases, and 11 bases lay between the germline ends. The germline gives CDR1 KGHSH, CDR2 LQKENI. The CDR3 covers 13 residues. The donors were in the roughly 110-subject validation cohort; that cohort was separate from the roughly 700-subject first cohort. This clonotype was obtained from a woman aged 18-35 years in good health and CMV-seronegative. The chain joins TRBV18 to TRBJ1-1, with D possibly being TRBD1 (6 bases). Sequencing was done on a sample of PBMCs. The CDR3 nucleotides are TGTGCCAGCTCACCATCGGGGGGCGTTGAAGCTTTCTTT. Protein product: CASSPSGGVEAFF.